This T cell receptor beta chain is drawn from a study of T cell repertoires in cytomegalovirus infection. Study context: HLA-B-restricted CMV epitopes that are well studied, plus recently identified HLA-C-restricted ones, were used by the study. Indicated by public TCR beta signatures were CMV infection and matching HLA type.

As concerns this clonotype: The antigen is unknown.

Study-wide points: Of the TCR beta families, the public ones yielded a cumulative frequency that identified carriers of CMV plus the relevant HLA.

MiXCR, applied by TCRdb to the reads, yields one record per CDR3 protein. The sample gives some 350,000 distinct CDR3 sequences, 25% to 30% of which show up once; approximately 20% is in the top ten. The receptor was derived from a human donor in good health (CMV status not recorded). Some clones in this sample may be carry-over from other donors' samples. This specimen was cultured PBMCs, taken from culture after CMV antigen stimulation.

Written as DNA, the CDR3 is TGTGCCAGCAGCTTACAGGGGCAGGGCATCTACACCTTC. Its translation is CASSLQGQGIYTF. The gene calls are TRBV7-8 and TRBJ1-2; tentatively, D is TRBD1 (6 bases). The germline V gene has CDR1 SGHVS and CDR2 FQNEAQ. This CDR3 spans 13 amino acids. The V gene lost 2 bases and the J gene lost 10 bases, with 14 bases spanning the gap. The full variable domain, completed using reference TRBV7-8 and TRBJ1-2, is GAGVSQSPRYKVAKRGQDVALRCDPISGHVSLFWYQQALGQGPEFLTYFQNEAQLDKSGLPSDRFFAERPEGSVSTLKIQRTQQEDSAVYLCASSLQGQGIYTFGSGTRLTVV.